These 25 T cell receptor beta chains originate from one sample sequenced in a study of Ad26.COV2.S vaccination and SARS-CoV-2 variants. Clones were sequenced by immunoSEQ multiplex PCR, and TCRdb holds only the in-frame ones, with some missing. The sample records around 300,000 clones, almost 90% being singletons. Treatment indicated: about 20 received Ad26.COV2.S at low or high dose, single or two shots; 5 received placebo; per-sample allocation not given. Samples analyzed were those drawn on day 63 after the first vaccine or placebo injection. Material: peripheral blood, obtained in a trial of Ad26.COV2.S vaccine versus placebo. The receptors were sampled from a person aged 18-65 years who received the Ad26.COV2.S COVID-19 vaccine or a placebo.

This clone was recorded only once. V and J are TRBV10-2 and TRBJ1-1, with a weak D call TRBD1 (5 bases). Trimming stripped 1 base from V and 6 bases from J, with 12 bases between. CDR3 size: 14 residues. Germline values: CDR1 WSHSY, CDR2 SAAADI. CDR3 loop: CASSEWDRGPEAFF. In DNA form, the CDR3 reads TGCGCCAGCAGTGAGTGGGATCGGGGCCCTGAAGCTTTCTTT.

This rearrangement joins TRBV6-1 to TRBJ1-1; D unclear. Per germline, CDR1 MNHNS and CDR2 SASEGT. With 0 bases removed from V and 0 bases from J, the gap between germline ends came to 2 bases. This CDR3 has 13 amino acids. CDR3 sequence (DNA): TGTGCCAGCAGTGAAGCGGTGAACACTGAAGCTTTCTTT. It codes for CASSEAVNTEAFF.

This rearrangement joins TRBV3-1 (or the pseudogene TRBV3-2) to TRBJ1-5; no clear D. V dropped 0 bases and J dropped 6 bases, with 9 bases sitting between them. From germline, CDR1 is LGHDT and CDR2 YNNKEL (reference sequence). This CDR3 comprises 14 residues. In DNA, the CDR3 is TGTGCCAGCAGCCAAGATCTGGGCCGTCAGCCCCAGCATTTT. It specifies CASSQDLGRQPQHF.

Notes on this clone: Within the sample, other DNA sequences also encode this same CDR3. This sequence joins TRBV5-1 and TRBJ2-7, with no clear D. CDR3 size: 13 residues. Germline CDR1 and CDR2: SGHRS and YFSETQ. V was clipped by 0 bases and J by 4 bases, with 8 bases between them. CDR3 protein: CASSLGGNYEQYF. CDR3 coding DNA: TGCGCCAGCAGCTTGGGTGGAAATTACGAGCAGTACTTC.

The gene calls are TRBV6-2 or TRBV6-3 and TRBJ1-2, with D unclear. From germline, CDR1 is MNHEY and CDR2 SVGEGT. Deletions cut 0 bases from V and 2 bases from J, with 4 bases between. This CDR3 has 13 residues. The CDR3 is CASSYSWNYGYTF. The CDR3 nucleotides are TGTGCCAGCAGTTACTCGTGGAACTATGGCTACACCTTC.

In nucleotides, the CDR3 is TGTGCCAGCAGTCCGCGGGCACATAGGACTGGGTATGGTACCCAGTACTTC. This sequence encodes CASSPRAHRTGYGTQYF. V gene TRBV6-6 combines with J gene TRBJ2-5, with D perhaps matching TRBD2 (5 bases). CDR3 length: 17 amino acids. Germline V CDR1 and CDR2: MNHNY, SVGAGI (reference sequence). V lost 5 bases, J lost 8 bases, and 27 bases lay in between.

This sequence joins TRBV27 and TRBJ1-4; TRBD1 aligns across 7 bases. The CDR3 is 14 amino acids. Germline V gene lookup returns CDR1 MNHEY and CDR2 SMNVEV (reference sequence). V gave up 4 bases and J gave up 6 bases; unmatched junction bases: 5. The CDR3 protein is CASSSHGTDEKLFF. For the CDR3, the DNA is TGTGCCAGCAGTTCCCACGGGACAGATGAAAAACTGTTTTTT.

The chain joins TRBV10-3 to TRBJ2-1, with 12 bases that match TRBD2. With V trimmed by 4 bases and J by 7 bases, 5 bases remained unmatched. Looked up from germline, CDR1 is ENHRY and CDR2 is SYGVKD. The CDR3 runs to 15 residues. CDR3 sequence (DNA): TGTGCCATCAGTGGGACTAGCGGGATGAGTAATGAGCAGTTCTTC. This codes for CAISGTSGMSNEQFF.

The chain links TRBV24-1 to TRBJ2-1, with 7 positions matching TRBD1. Germline trimming cut 5 bases from V and 5 bases from J; bases unmatched to any gene: 5. Germline CDR1 reads KGHDR; CDR2 reads SFDVKD. The CDR3 loop spans 14 amino acids. CDR3 amino acids: CATSGTGVDNEQFF. Written as DNA, the CDR3 is TGTGCCACCAGTGGTACAGGGGTAGACAATGAGCAGTTCTTC.

The chain recombines TRBV10-3 with TRBJ2-1, with TRBD1 matching 7 bases. Trimming cost V 5 bases and J 2 bases; bases outside gene matches: 3. CDR3 length equals 14 residues. CDR1 is ENHRY and CDR2 is SYGVKD in the germline V gene. CDR3 nucleotide sequence: TGTGCCATCAGTAGCGGACAGGCCTACAATGAGCAGTTCTTC. Translation gives CAISSGQAYNEQFF.

The chain recombines TRBV2 with TRBJ1-1; D uncertain. The CDR3 has 14 amino acids. Germline lookup yields CDR1 SNHLY and CDR2 FYNNEI. Between the trimmed V and J ends, which lost 7 bases and 1 base, there was a span of 13 bases. The chain's CDR3 is CASTSAGTNTEAFF. DNA of the CDR3: TGTGCCAGCACCAGTGCGGGAACGAACACTGAAGCTTTCTTT.

The gene calls are TRBV9 and TRBJ2-3; TRBD2 might be the D (6 bases). CDR3 length equals 14 residues. Trimming took off 3 bases at V and 2 bases at J, with 10 bases between the two ends. The V gene's germline CDR1 is SGDLS and CDR2 YYNGEE. In nucleotides, the CDR3 is TGTGCCAGCAGCGCTTCGGGAGTCACAGATACGCAGTATTTT. Protein sequence: CASSASGVTDTQYF.

This clone appeared a single time. This rearrangement joins TRBV9 to TRBJ1-6; TRBD1 might be the D (5 bases). Germline V gives CDR1 SGDLS, CDR2 YYNGEE. CDR3 size: 14 residues. Trimming left V 1 base short and J 7 bases short, with 9 bases between. The CDR3, as DNA: TGTGCCAGCAGCGTATGGGGCGAGAATTCACCCCTCCACTTT. It yields the protein CASSVWGENSPLHF.

The chain employs TRBV19 and TRBJ1-1, with TRBD1 identical over 8 bases. Germline lookup yields CDR1 LNHDA and CDR2 SQIVND (reference sequence). CDR3 length equals 13 residues. The V and J ends lost 8 bases and 6 bases, in that order; junction bases with no gene match: 8. This CDR3 reads CASSGQGVAEAFF. CDR3 coding DNA: TGTGCCAGTTCCGGACAGGGTGTCGCTGAAGCTTTCTTT.

The chain recombines TRBV6-4 with TRBJ2-3, with D unclear. V lost 4 bases to trimming and J lost 0 bases, with 11 bases between them. This CDR3 is 15 amino acids long. Germline V lookup: CDR1 MRHNA, CDR2 SNTAGT. Written as DNA, the CDR3 is TGTGCCAGCAGTGTCGGTGGCACTAGCACAGATACGCAGTATTTT. This sequence encodes CASSVGGTSTDTQYF.

In its sample, this clone was seen once. The chain employs TRBV20-1 and TRBJ2-5; 9 nucleotides agree with TRBD1. Unmatched junction bases numbered 3, after V lost 3 bases and J lost 4 bases. The CDR3 sequence is 13 residues long. Per the germline V gene, CDR1 is DFQATT and CDR2 is SNEGSKA (reference sequence). The CDR3: CSASGTGIETQYF. As DNA, the CDR3 is TGCAGTGCTAGTGGGACAGGGATAGAGACCCAGTACTTC.

The chain uses TRBV11-2 and TRBJ2-3, with D perhaps TRBD1 (5 bases). V dropped 1 base and J dropped 9 bases, with 17 bases sitting between them. The CDR3 runs 15 residues. The germline V gene encodes CDR1 SGHAT and CDR2 FQNNGV. The CDR3, as DNA: TGTGCCAGCAGCTTAGTGGGGCCCAGTTTGGAGACGCAGTATTTT. Protein sequence: CASSLVGPSLETQYF.

The chain uses TRBV5-4 and TRBJ2-3; D is undetermined. V was clipped by 1 base and J by 0 bases, with 3 bases between them. The length of the CDR3 is 13 residues. Looked up from germline, CDR1 is SGHNT and CDR2 is YYREEE (reference sequence). CDR3 DNA: TGTGCCAGCAGCTTGTTCAGCACAGATACGCAGTATTTT. It is translated as CASSLFSTDTQYF.

This clone was seen only once. This rearrangement joins TRBV7-9 to TRBJ1-2; D possibly corresponds to TRBD1 (5 bases). There are 14 residues in the CDR3. The germline gives CDR1 SEHNR, CDR2 FQNEAQ (reference sequence). V was shortened by 5 bases and J by 4 bases, with 14 bases between the two germline ends. CDR3 nucleotide sequence: TGTGCCAGCAGCCAAGCGGGGCTAGGCTATGGCTACACCTTC. Its translation is CASSQAGLGYGYTF.

The chain employs TRBV5-8 and TRBJ2-1, with TRBD2 identical over 9 bases. V shed 3 bases, J shed 4 bases, and the junction held 11 bases outside the gene matches. CDR3 length: 17 residues. CDR1 is SGHTS and CDR2 is YDEGEE in the germline V gene. CDR3 region: CASSSYLGLATYNEQFF. CDR3 nucleotide sequence: TGTGCCAGCAGCTCCTACTTAGGACTAGCGACTTACAATGAGCAGTTCTTC.

The J gene is TRBJ1-2, the V gene TRBV28, with D possibly being TRBD1 (5 bases). Per the germline V gene, CDR1 is MDHEN and CDR2 is SYDVKM. The CDR3 sequence is 13 residues long. Trimming took off 5 bases at V and 4 bases at J, with 11 bases between the two ends. The DNA of the CDR3 is TGTGCCAGCAGTCTATCGACAGTCTATGGCTACACCTTC. Amino acids: CASSLSTVYGYTF.

The V gene is TRBV9, the J gene TRBJ1-2; D is undetermined. The germline V gene encodes CDR1 SGDLS and CDR2 YYNGEE. The CDR3 totals 16 residues. V was cut by 1 base and J by 6 bases, with 19 bases left in between. The CDR3: CASSVSSQIAMDGYTF. The CDR3 DNA is TGTGCCAGCAGCGTATCCTCTCAGATCGCTATGGATGGCTACACCTTC.

This clone was detected a few times. The rearrangement uses TRBV3-1 (or the pseudogene TRBV3-2) and TRBJ1-2; a weak D match, TRBD1 (5 bases). V gave up 1 base and J gave up 5 bases, with 11 bases separating them. Germline V lookup: CDR1 LGHDT, CDR2 YNNKEL (reference sequence). This CDR3 is built from 14 residues. The CDR3 DNA reads as TGTGCCAGCAGCCAAGTACTAGGGACTTATGGCTACACCTTC. Its protein is CASSQVLGTYGYTF.

The V and J genes are TRBV18 and TRBJ1-1, with D unclear. This CDR3 is built from 13 residues. Trimming took off 3 bases at V and 4 bases at J, with 9 bases between the two ends. CDR1 and CDR2 from the germline V gene are KGHSH and LQKENI. The CDR3 here is CASSPTELTEAFF. For the CDR3, the DNA is TGTGCCAGCTCACCCACCGAGCTCACTGAAGCTTTCTTT.

The chain has TRBV20-1 and TRBJ1-2, with 8 positions matching TRBD1. This CDR3 comprises 13 residues. V lost 3 bases to trimming and J lost 2 bases; unmatched junction nucleotides: 2. The germline V gene has CDR1 DFQATT and CDR2 SNEGSKA (reference sequence). In nucleotides, the CDR3 is TGCAGTGCTAGTCACAGGGGGAACTATGGCTACACCTTC. Translating it yields CSASHRGNYGYTF.